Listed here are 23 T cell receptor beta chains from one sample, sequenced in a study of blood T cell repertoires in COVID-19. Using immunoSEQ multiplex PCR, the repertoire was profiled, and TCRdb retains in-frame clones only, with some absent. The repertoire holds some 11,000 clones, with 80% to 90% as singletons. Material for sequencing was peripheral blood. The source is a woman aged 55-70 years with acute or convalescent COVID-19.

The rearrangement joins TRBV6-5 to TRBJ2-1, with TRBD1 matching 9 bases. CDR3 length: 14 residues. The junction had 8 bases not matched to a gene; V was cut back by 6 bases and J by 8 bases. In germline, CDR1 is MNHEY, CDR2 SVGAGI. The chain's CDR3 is CASRLTGGRDEQFF. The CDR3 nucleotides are TGTGCCAGCAGGCTTACAGGGGGCAGGGATGAGCAGTTCTTC.

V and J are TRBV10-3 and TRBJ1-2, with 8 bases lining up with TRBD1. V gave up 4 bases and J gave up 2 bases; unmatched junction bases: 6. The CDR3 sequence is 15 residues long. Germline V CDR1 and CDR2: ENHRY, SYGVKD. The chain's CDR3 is CAISGGQGENYGYTF. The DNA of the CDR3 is TGTGCCATCAGTGGAGGACAGGGTGAAAACTATGGCTACACCTTC.

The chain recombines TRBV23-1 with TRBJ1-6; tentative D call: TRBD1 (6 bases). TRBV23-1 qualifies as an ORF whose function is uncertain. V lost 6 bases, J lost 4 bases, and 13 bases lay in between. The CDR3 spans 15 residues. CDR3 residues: CASRGGDGYNSPLHF. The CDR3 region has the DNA TGCGCCAGCAGAGGGGGGGATGGGTATAATTCACCCCTCCACTTT.

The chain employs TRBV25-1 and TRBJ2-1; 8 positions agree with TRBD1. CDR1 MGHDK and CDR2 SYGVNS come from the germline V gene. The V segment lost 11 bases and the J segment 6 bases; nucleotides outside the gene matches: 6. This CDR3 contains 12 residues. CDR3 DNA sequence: TGTGCCCGGGAACAGGGGGGCAATGAGCAGTTCTTC. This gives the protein CAREQGGNEQFF.

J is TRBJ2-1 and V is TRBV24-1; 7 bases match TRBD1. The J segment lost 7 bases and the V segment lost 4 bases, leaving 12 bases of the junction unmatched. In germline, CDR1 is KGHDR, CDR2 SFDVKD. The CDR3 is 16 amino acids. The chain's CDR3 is CATSDPREGARNEQFF. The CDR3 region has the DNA TGTGCCACCAGTGACCCTCGAGAGGGGGCGCGAAATGAGCAGTTCTTC.

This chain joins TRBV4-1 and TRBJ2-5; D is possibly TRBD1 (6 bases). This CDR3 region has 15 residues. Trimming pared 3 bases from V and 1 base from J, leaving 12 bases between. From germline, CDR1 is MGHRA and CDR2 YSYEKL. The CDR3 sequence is CASSHPGGFQETQYF. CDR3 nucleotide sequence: TGCGCCAGCAGCCATCCTGGGGGCTTCCAAGAGACCCAGTACTTC.

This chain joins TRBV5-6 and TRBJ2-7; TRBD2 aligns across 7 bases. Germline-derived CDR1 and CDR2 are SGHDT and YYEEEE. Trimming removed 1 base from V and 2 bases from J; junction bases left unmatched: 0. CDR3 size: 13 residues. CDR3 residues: CASSLRGAYEQYF. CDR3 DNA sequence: TGTGCCAGCAGCTTGCGGGGGGCCTACGAGCAGTACTTC.

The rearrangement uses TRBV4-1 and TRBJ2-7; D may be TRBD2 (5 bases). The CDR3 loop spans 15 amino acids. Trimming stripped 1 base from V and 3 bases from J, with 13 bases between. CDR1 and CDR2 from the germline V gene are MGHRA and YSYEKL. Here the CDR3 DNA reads TGCGCCAGCAGCCAAGGTGGAGGCCTGGTCTACGAGCAGTACTTC. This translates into CASSQGGGLVYEQYF.

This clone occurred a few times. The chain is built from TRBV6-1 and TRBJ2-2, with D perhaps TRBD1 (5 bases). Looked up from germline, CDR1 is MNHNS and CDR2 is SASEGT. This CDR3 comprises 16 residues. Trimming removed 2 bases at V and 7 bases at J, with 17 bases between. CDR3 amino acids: CASSERAGSAIGELFF. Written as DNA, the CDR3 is TGTGCCAGCAGTGAAAGGGCAGGGTCAGCGATCGGGGAGCTGTTTTTT.

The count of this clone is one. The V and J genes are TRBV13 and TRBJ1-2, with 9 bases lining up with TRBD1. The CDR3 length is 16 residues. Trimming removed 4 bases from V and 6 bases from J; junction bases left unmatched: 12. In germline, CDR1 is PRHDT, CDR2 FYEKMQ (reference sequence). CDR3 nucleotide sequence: TGTGCCAGCAGCTCCATAGGGGACAGGGCTAAGGATGGCTACACCTTC. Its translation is CASSSIGDRAKDGYTF. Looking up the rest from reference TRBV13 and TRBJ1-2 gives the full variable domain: AAGVIQSPRHLIKEKRETATLKCYPIPRHDTVYWYQQGPGQDPQFLISFYEKMQSDKGSIPDRFSAQQFSDYHSELNMSSLELGDSALYFCASSSIGDRAKDGYTFGSGTRLTVV.

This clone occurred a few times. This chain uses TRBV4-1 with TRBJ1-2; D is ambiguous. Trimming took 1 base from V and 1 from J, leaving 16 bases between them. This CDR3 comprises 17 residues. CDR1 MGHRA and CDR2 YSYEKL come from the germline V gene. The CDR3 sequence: CASSQVLRQRDNYGYTF. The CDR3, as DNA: TGCGCCAGCAGCCAAGTTCTCCGGCAGCGCGATAACTATGGCTACACCTTC.

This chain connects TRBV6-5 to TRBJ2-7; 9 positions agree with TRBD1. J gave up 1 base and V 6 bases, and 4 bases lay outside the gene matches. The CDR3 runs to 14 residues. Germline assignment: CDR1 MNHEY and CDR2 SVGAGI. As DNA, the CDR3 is TGTGCCAGCAGCCCGGGACAGGGTTCCTACGAGCAGTACTTC. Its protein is CASSPGQGSYEQYF.

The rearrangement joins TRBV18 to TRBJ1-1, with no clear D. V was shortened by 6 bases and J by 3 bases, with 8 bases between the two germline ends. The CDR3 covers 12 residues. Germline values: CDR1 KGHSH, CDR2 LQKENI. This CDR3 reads CASSRGDTEAFF. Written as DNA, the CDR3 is TGTGCCAGCTCTCGGGGTGACACTGAAGCTTTCTTT.

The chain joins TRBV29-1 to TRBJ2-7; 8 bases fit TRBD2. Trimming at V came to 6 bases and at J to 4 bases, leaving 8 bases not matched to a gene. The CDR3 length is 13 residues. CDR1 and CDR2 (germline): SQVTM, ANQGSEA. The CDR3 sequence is CSVLAREGYEQYF. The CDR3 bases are TGCAGCGTGTTGGCCCGGGAGGGTTACGAGCAGTACTTC.

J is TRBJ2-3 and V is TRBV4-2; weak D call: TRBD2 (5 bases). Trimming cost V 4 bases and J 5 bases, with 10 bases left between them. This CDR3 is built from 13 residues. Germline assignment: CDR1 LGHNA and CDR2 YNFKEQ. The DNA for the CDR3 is TGTGCCAGCAGCCCCCGGGCGGGAGATACGCAGTATTTT. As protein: CASSPRAGDTQYF.

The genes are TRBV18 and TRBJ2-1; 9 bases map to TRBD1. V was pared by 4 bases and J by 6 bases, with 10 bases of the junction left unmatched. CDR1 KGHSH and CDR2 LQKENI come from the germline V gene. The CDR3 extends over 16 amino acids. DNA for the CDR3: TGTGCCAGCTCACTGGGATACAGGGGGCGCAGCAATGAGCAGTTCTTC. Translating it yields CASSLGYRGRSNEQFF.

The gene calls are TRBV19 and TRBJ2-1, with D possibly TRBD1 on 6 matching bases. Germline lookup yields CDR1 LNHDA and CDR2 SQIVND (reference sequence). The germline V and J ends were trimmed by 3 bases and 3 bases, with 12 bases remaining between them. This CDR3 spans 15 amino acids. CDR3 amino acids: CASSIRDTRYNEQFF. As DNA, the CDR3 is TGTGCCAGTAGTATTCGGGACACCCGCTACAATGAGCAGTTCTTC.

In DNA form, the CDR3 reads TGTGCCAGCTCACCACAGAGAATTCAGGGGAAAACTAATAAACAAGAGACCCAGTACTTC. Residues: CASSPQRIQGKTNKQETQYF. The chain recombines TRBV18 with TRBJ2-5; possibly TRBD1 for D (6 bases). V was clipped by 1 base and J by 2 bases, with 26 bases between them. Per the germline V gene, CDR1 is KGHSH and CDR2 is LQKENI. CDR3 length: 20 amino acids.

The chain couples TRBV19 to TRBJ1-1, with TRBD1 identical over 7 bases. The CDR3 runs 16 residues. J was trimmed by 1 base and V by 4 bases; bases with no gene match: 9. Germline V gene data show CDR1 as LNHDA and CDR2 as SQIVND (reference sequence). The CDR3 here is CASSTPSWTGNTEAFF. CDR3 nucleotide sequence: TGTGCCAGTAGTACTCCCTCGTGGACAGGGAACACTGAAGCTTTCTTT.

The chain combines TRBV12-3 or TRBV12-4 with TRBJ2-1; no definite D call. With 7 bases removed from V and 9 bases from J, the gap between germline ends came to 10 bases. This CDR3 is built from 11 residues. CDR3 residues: CASTIYGEQFF. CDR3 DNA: TGTGCCAGCACTATATACGGTGAGCAGTTCTTC.

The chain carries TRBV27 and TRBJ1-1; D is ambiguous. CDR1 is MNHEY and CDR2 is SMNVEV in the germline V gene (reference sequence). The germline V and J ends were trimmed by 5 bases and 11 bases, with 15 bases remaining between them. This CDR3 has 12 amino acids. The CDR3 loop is CASSPSGGFAFF. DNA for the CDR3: TGTGCCAGCAGTCCCTCGGGAGGGTTCGCTTTCTTT.

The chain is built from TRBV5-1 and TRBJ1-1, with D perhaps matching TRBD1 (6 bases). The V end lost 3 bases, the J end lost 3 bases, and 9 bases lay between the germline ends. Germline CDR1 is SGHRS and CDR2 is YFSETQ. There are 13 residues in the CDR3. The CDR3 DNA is TGCGCCAGCAGCTCCACAGGGTACACTGAAGCTTTCTTT. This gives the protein CASSSTGYTEAFF.

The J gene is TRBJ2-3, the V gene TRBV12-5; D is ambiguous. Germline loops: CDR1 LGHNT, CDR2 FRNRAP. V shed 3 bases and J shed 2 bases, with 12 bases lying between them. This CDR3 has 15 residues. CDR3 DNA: TGTGCTAGTGGTTTCGATGTGGGCCACACAGATACGCAGTATTTT. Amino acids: CASGFDVGHTDTQYF.